This T cell receptor (beta chain) is from a study of blood T cell repertoires in COVID-19. There are 14 residues in the CDR3. Between the trimmed V and J ends, which lost 4 bases and 0 bases, there was a span of 9 bases. The germline V gene has CDR1 ENHRY and CDR2 SYGVKD. Sequencing was performed with immunoSEQ multiplex PCR; in TCRdb, only in-frame clones are kept and a portion is missing. Among roughly 100,000 clones, 76% were seen once, and the ten largest hold 6% to 6.5%. The sequence derives from a man older than 75 with COVID-19, enrolled during active disease. The V and J genes are TRBV10-3 and TRBJ1-1; a possible D gene is TRBD1 (6 bases). Sequencing was performed on peripheral blood. DNA for the CDR3: TGTGCCATCAGTGTACAGGGTATGAACACTGAAGCTTTCTTT. This gives the protein CAISVQGMNTEAFF.